The 12 T cell receptor beta chains given below trace back to one sample, sequenced in a study of regulatory T cells in long-lasting Graves disease. Time point in this sample: newly diagnosed GD, antithyroid drugs for less than 3 months. Preparation of the TCR library used RNA extracted from PBMCs. Both iRepertoire HTBI primers and Arm-PCR of CDR3 regions were used to build the TCR beta libraries. Via MiXCR, TCRdb re-called the multiplex PCR reads, giving one row per CDR3 protein. The table has about 330,000 distinct CDR3 sequences, around 15% seen once. A further study also used this sample, focusing on T cells in Graves' hyperthyroidism and ophthalmopathy.

The starting material was peripheral blood mononuclear cells (PBMCs), obtained at new diagnosis, from a patient treated with antithyroid drugs. These TCRs come from a woman younger than 30 with Graves disease.

This clonotype was picked up many times. The chain carries TRBV7-8 and TRBJ2-1; 9 nucleotides match TRBD2. Per the germline V gene, CDR1 is SGHVS and CDR2 is FQNEAQ. The CDR3 consists of 17 residues. Trimming at V came to 6 bases and at J to 1 base, leaving 10 bases not matched to a gene. In nucleotides, the CDR3 is TGTGCCAGCAGGTCTAGTAGCGGGAGAATGTCCTACAATGAGCAGTTCTTC. It encodes CASRSSSGRMSYNEQFF.

This clonotype was detected many times. The chain couples TRBV24-1 to TRBJ2-3; the match to TRBD1 covers 7 bases. V was pared by 2 bases and J by 1 base, with 5 bases of the junction left unmatched. The CDR3 runs to 16 residues. From germline, CDR1 is KGHDR and CDR2 SFDVKD. CDR3 DNA: TGTGCCACCAGTGATTCCCGACAGGGTGGCACAGATACGCAGTATTTT. Translation gives CATSDSRQGGTDTQYF.

CDR3: CASSPGTGVSGANVLTF. The CDR3 nucleotides read TGTGCCAGCAGCCCCGGGACAGGGGTATCTGGGGCCAACGTCCTGACTTTC. The V gene is TRBV6-1, the J gene TRBJ2-6, with 10 nucleotides matching TRBD1. In germline, CDR1 is MNHNS, CDR2 SASEGT. The J segment lost 1 base and the V segment lost 6 bases, leaving 6 bases of the junction unmatched. The CDR3 is 17 residues long.

This clonotype was seen only a few times. The genes are TRBV27 and TRBJ2-1, with D possibly being TRBD1 or TRBD2 (6 bases each). Trimming pared 6 bases from V and 12 bases from J, leaving 12 bases between. CDR1 and CDR2 from the germline V gene are MNHEY and SMNVEV (reference sequence). This CDR3 has 11 residues. The CDR3 loop reads CASRGGFGQFF. The CDR3 nucleotides are TGTGCCAGCAGGGGGGGCTTCGGGCAGTTCTTC.

In its sample, this clonotype was seen many times. J is TRBJ2-3 and V is TRBV6-5; D tentatively fits TRBD1 or TRBD2 (5 bases each). The CDR3 contains 15 residues. CDR1 and CDR2 (germline): MNHEY, SVGAGI. V was trimmed by 1 base and J by 0 bases, leaving 8 bases between them. The CDR3 DNA follows: TGTGCCAGCAGTTACTTGGGACCCAGCACAGATACGCAGTATTTT. Amino acids: CASSYLGPSTDTQYF.

This chain uses TRBV5-4 with TRBJ2-1, with D possibly matching TRBD1 (5 bases). V lost 7 bases and J lost 7, with 18 bases in between. Per the germline V gene, CDR1 is SGHNT and CDR2 is YYREEE (reference sequence). The CDR3 contains 14 residues. The CDR3 nucleotides are TGTGCCAGCTCTCAAAGGGCCAGGGTGAATGAGCAGTTCTTC. It is translated as CASSQRARVNEQFF.

The chain is built from TRBV20-1 and TRBJ2-3; 8 bases agree with TRBD2. The CDR3 loop spans 15 amino acids. Trimming took 1 base from V and 6 from J; bases not matched to a gene: 9. CDR1 DFQATT and CDR2 SNEGSKA come from the germline V gene (reference sequence). CDR3 nucleotides: TGCAGTGCTAGAGGGGGACTAGTTGTCGTGGATACGCAGTATTTT. The encoded protein is CSARGGLVVVDTQYF.

In the case of this clonotype: One end of the junction does not line up with germline, which may come from a read error. The rearrangement uses TRBV6-1 and TRBJ2-7; D not certain. This CDR3 has 12 residues. Germline CDR1 is MNHNS and CDR2 is SASEGT. The CDR3 loop is CASSEGVREQHF. CDR3 nucleotides: TGTGCCAGCAGTGAAGGGGTCCGCGAGCAGCACTTC.

The chain is built from TRBV6-1 and TRBJ2-7, with 7 bases fitting TRBD1. The trim removed 10 bases at V and 0 bases at J, leaving 6 bases unmatched. The germline V gene encodes CDR1 MNHNS and CDR2 SASEGT. The CDR3 length is 13 residues. CDR3 bases: TGTGCCAACAAGGGGGCAGTCTCCTACGAGCAGTACTTC. It encodes CANKGAVSYEQYF.

This clonotype was seen ten or more times. This chain uses TRBV6-4 with TRBJ2-2; 14 bases fit TRBD2. CDR3 length: 19 amino acids. Germline CDR1 reads MRHNA; CDR2 reads SNTAGT. The V gene end was trimmed by 2 bases and the J gene end by 5 bases; junction bases not matched to a gene: 10. CDR3 nucleotide sequence: TGTGCCAGCAGTGACGAACCGGGACTAGCGGGAGTGGGAACCGGGGAGCTGTTTTTT. Protein product: CASSDEPGLAGVGTGELFF.

Many counts were recorded for this clonotype. The V call is TRBV20-1, the J call TRBJ1-1; 7 bases match TRBD1. The CDR3 length is 16 residues. The germline V gene encodes CDR1 DFQATT and CDR2 SNEGSKA (reference sequence). The J segment lost 0 bases and the V segment lost 5 bases, leaving 12 bases of the junction unmatched. The CDR3 spells CSARRAGGSMNTEAFF. The DNA for the CDR3 is TGCAGTGCTCGAAGGGCAGGGGGGTCGATGAACACTGAAGCTTTCTTT.

There are many counts of this clonotype. This chain connects TRBV28 to TRBJ2-7, with TRBD1 identical over 7 bases. Germline V gene sequence: CDR1 MDHEN, CDR2 SYDVKM. The CDR3 extends over 15 amino acids. V lost 5 bases to trimming and J lost 0 bases; unmatched junction nucleotides: 7. The CDR3 coding sequence is TGTGCCAGCAGTGACCACCCAGGGGGCTCCTACGAGCAGTACTTC. Amino acid sequence: CASSDHPGGSYEQYF.